Included here is one T cell receptor beta chain sequence, with context. What it recognizes is unknown. The source of the sample is a study of cytomegalovirus exposure and HLA in healthy donors. Study-level points and caveats: The analysis excluded some indistinguishable V segments, including TRBV6-2 and TRBV6-3. When presence/absence was analysed, sequencing depth was taken to be roughly uniform across donors. Cytomegalovirus-associated status was assigned to about 170 TCR beta chains.

Vbeta (60) and Jbeta (13) primers were used in the PCR. The method was immunoSEQ multiplex PCR; TCRdb's version includes in-frame clones alone and lacks a portion of them. Among some 150,000 clones listed, 75% to 85% were seen once. V lost 0 bases, J lost 0 bases, and 5 bases stayed unmatched. Germline V lookup: CDR1 MGHRA, CDR2 YSYEKL. This CDR3 spans 16 amino acids. This chain links TRBV4-1 with TRBJ2-7; 7 bases are shared with TRBD2. Source material: PBMCs. This clonotype was sampled from a man aged 45-65 years in good health and CMV-seropositive. The CDR3 DNA reads TGCGCCAGCAGCCAAGATGGGATAGCGGGCTCCTACGAGCAGTACTTC. Protein product: CASSQDGIAGSYEQYF.